The rows below give T cell receptor beta chains drawn from one sample of a study of T cell repertoires in cytomegalovirus infection. MiXCR, run by TCRdb on the reads, gives a single entry per CDR3 protein. The table includes 500,000 to 600,000 distinct CDR3 sequences, approximately 15% detected once. The specimen was CD8+ T cells from PBMCs. The receptors come from a human donor in good health (CMV status not recorded). Some clones in this sample may be carry-over from other donors' samples. CDR3s include the opening cysteine and the closing phenylalanine or tryptophan. D genes are given only for firm matches. A clone size is listed for some rows: how often the clone was seen (once, few, many), or a class if it is expanded.

v_call: TRBV5-1
cdr3_length: 14
j_call: TRBJ2-2
d_call: -
clone_size: few
cdr3_aa: CASSLRVDTGELFF
cdr3_nt: TGCGCCAGCAGCTTGAGAGTGGACACCGGGGAGCTGTTTTTT

v_call: TRBV6-1
cdr3_length: 13
j_call: TRBJ2-7
d_call: -
clone_size: many
cdr3_aa: CASSERDPYEQYF
cdr3_nt: TGTGCCAGCAGTGAGCGGGACCCCTACGAGCAGTACTTC

v_call: TRBV25-1
cdr3_length: 15
j_call: TRBJ2-5
d_call: TRBD2
clone_size: few
cdr3_aa: CASKSASGVQETQYF
cdr3_nt: TGTGCCAGCAAATCGGCTAGCGGGGTCCAAGAGACCCAGTACTTC

v_call: TRBV19
cdr3_length: 15
j_call: TRBJ2-3
d_call: -
clone_size: -
cdr3_aa: CATPGGDRLPDTQYF
cdr3_nt: TGTGCCACCCCAGGTGGGGACCGTCTCCCAGATACGCAGTATTTT

v_call: TRBV7-9
cdr3_length: 17
j_call: TRBJ1-2
d_call: -
clone_size: many
cdr3_aa: CASSRGDPGAAQDGYTF
cdr3_nt: TGTGCCAGCAGCCGAGGTGACCCCGGGGCAGCCCAGGATGGCTACACCTTC

v_call: TRBV4-2
cdr3_length: 15
j_call: TRBJ2-2
d_call: -
clone_size: few
cdr3_aa: CASSQATGHTGELFF
cdr3_nt: TGTGCCAGCAGCCAAGCAACAGGGCACACCGGGGAGCTGTTTTTT

v_call: TRBV7-9
cdr3_length: 15
j_call: TRBJ2-1
d_call: -
clone_size: many
cdr3_aa: CASSFVGSSYNEQFF
cdr3_nt: TGTGCCAGCAGCTTCGTAGGGAGCTCCTACAATGAGCAGTTCTTC

v_call: TRBV29-1
cdr3_length: 15
j_call: TRBJ2-1
d_call: TRBD2
clone_size: -
cdr3_aa: CSVEDQAGVYNVQFF
cdr3_nt: TGCAGCGTTGAAGACCAAGCGGGAGTGTACAATGTGCAGTTCTTC

v_call: TRBV10-2
cdr3_length: 15
j_call: TRBJ2-1
d_call: TRBD2
clone_size: -
cdr3_aa: CASSGGSGTYNEQFF
cdr3_nt: TGCGCCAGCAGTGGCGGAAGCGGGACCTACAATGAGCAGTTCTTC

v_call: TRBV12-3/TRBV12-4
cdr3_length: 12
j_call: TRBJ1-2
d_call: -
clone_size: many
cdr3_aa: CASSLEVWGYTF
cdr3_nt: TGTGCCAGCAGTTTAGAAGTGTGGGGCTACACCTTC

v_call: TRBV3-1
cdr3_length: 17
j_call: TRBJ2-7
d_call: TRBD2
clone_size: once
cdr3_aa: CASSQDPLREAPYEQYF
cdr3_nt: TGTGCCAGCAGCCAAGACCCCTTGCGGGAGGCCCCCTACGAGCAGTACTTC

v_call: TRBV20-1
cdr3_length: 15
j_call: TRBJ2-1
d_call: -
clone_size: few
cdr3_aa: CSASRGQSSYNEQFF
cdr3_nt: TGCAGTGCTAGCCGGGGCCAGAGCTCCTACAATGAGCAGTTCTTC

v_call: TRBV3-1
cdr3_length: 18
j_call: TRBJ2-7
d_call: TRBD2
clone_size: few
cdr3_aa: CASSQEGEIAGAFNEQYF
cdr3_nt: TGTGCCAGCAGCCAAGAAGGGGAAATAGCGGGAGCTTTCAACGAGCAGTACTTC

v_call: TRBV5-6
cdr3_length: 18
j_call: TRBJ2-3
d_call: -
clone_size: -
cdr3_aa: CASSRYWTLEGPTDTQYF
cdr3_nt: TGTGCCAGCAGCCGATACTGGACTCTCGAGGGGCCCACAGATACGCAGTATTTT

v_call: TRBV5-4
cdr3_length: 13
j_call: TRBJ2-7
d_call: TRBD2
clone_size: -
cdr3_aa: CASSPGGGDEQYF
cdr3_nt: TGTGCCAGCAGCCCCGGGGGAGGGGATGAGCAGTACTTC

v_call: TRBV7-9
cdr3_length: 14
j_call: TRBJ2-7
d_call: -
clone_size: many
cdr3_aa: CASSFPAGSYEQYF
cdr3_nt: TGTGCCAGCAGCTTTCCAGCGGGCTCCTACGAGCAGTACTTC

v_call: TRBV7-3
cdr3_length: 15
j_call: TRBJ2-3
d_call: -
clone_size: many
cdr3_aa: CASSYQGWGTDTQYF
cdr3_nt: TGTGCCAGCAGCTACCAGGGCTGGGGCACAGATACGCAGTATTTT

v_call: TRBV20-1
cdr3_length: 12
j_call: TRBJ2-1
d_call: -
clone_size: -
cdr3_aa: CSARTGRSEQFF
cdr3_nt: TGCAGTGCTAGAACCGGACGATCTGAGCAGTTCTTC

v_call: TRBV29-1
cdr3_length: 15
j_call: TRBJ1-2
d_call: -
clone_size: -
cdr3_aa: CSVEELGSQFYGYTF
cdr3_nt: TGCAGCGTTGAAGAGCTTGGCAGCCAATTCTATGGCTACACCTTC

v_call: TRBV3-1
cdr3_length: 14
j_call: TRBJ2-7
d_call: -
clone_size: few
cdr3_aa: CASSPVRTTYEQYF
cdr3_nt: TGTGCCAGCAGCCCGGTGCGTACTACCTACGAGCAGTACTTC

v_call: TRBV4-1
cdr3_length: 18
j_call: TRBJ2-1
d_call: -
clone_size: many
cdr3_aa: CASSQDDPPGASYNEQFF
cdr3_nt: TGCGCCAGCAGCCAAGATGATCCCCCAGGAGCCTCCTACAATGAGCAGTTCTTC

v_call: TRBV6-1
cdr3_length: 16
j_call: TRBJ2-3
d_call: TRBD2
clone_size: -
cdr3_aa: CASRAGVNDYTDTQYF
cdr3_nt: TGTGCCAGCAGGGCGGGGGTCAACGACTACACAGATACGCAGTATTTT

v_call: TRBV12-3/TRBV12-4
cdr3_length: 17
j_call: TRBJ2-2
d_call: TRBD2
clone_size: few
cdr3_aa: CASSSPSGGANTGELFF
cdr3_nt: TGTGCCAGCAGTTCCCCTAGCGGGGGGGCGAACACCGGGGAGCTGTTTTTT

v_call: TRBV6-6
cdr3_length: 12
j_call: TRBJ2-2
d_call: -
clone_size: -
cdr3_aa: CASSYPGGELFF
cdr3_nt: TGTGCCAGCAGTTATCCTGGCGGGGAGCTGTTTTTT

v_call: TRBV5-5
cdr3_length: 14
j_call: TRBJ2-7
d_call: -
clone_size: -
cdr3_aa: CASSLGLGIDEQYF
cdr3_nt: TGTGCCAGCAGCTTGGGTTTGGGGATCGACGAGCAGTACTTC

v_call: TRBV19
cdr3_length: 14
j_call: TRBJ1-6
d_call: -
clone_size: few
cdr3_aa: CATLSRGSNSPLHF
cdr3_nt: TGTGCCACCCTCTCGAGGGGTTCCAATTCACCCCTCCACTTT

v_call: TRBV10-2
cdr3_length: 19
j_call: TRBJ1-2
d_call: TRBD1
clone_size: few
cdr3_aa: CASRGASSERLQGAFGYTF
cdr3_nt: TGCGCCAGCAGGGGAGCTAGCAGCGAACGGTTACAGGGGGCCTTTGGCTACACCTTC

v_call: TRBV4-2
cdr3_length: 14
j_call: TRBJ2-7
d_call: -
clone_size: -
cdr3_aa: CASSSQRGTYEQYF
cdr3_nt: TGTGCCAGCAGCTCCCAGCGCGGGACCTACGAGCAGTACTTC

v_call: TRBV11-2
cdr3_length: 18
j_call: TRBJ1-4
d_call: TRBD1
clone_size: many
cdr3_aa: CASSQVLGQTSTNEKLFF
cdr3_nt: TGTGCCAGCAGCCAAGTCTTGGGACAGACCTCAACTAATGAAAAACTGTTTTTT

v_call: TRBV7-6
cdr3_length: 17
j_call: TRBJ2-7
d_call: TRBD1
clone_size: many
cdr3_aa: CASSVSGTGALSYEQYF
cdr3_nt: TGTGCCAGCAGCGTCTCCGGGACAGGGGCTTTGTCCTACGAGCAGTACTTC

v_call: TRBV12-3/TRBV12-4
cdr3_length: 15
j_call: TRBJ2-5
d_call: TRBD1
clone_size: many
cdr3_aa: CASSSPGTGIETQYF
cdr3_nt: TGTGCCAGCAGCAGTCCCGGGACAGGGATAGAGACCCAGTACTTC

v_call: TRBV7-2
cdr3_length: 13
j_call: TRBJ1-1
d_call: TRBD1
clone_size: many
cdr3_aa: CASSFNRGTEAFF
cdr3_nt: TGTGCCAGCAGCTTTAACAGGGGTACTGAAGCTTTCTTT

v_call: TRBV9
cdr3_length: 13
j_call: TRBJ2-1
d_call: -
clone_size: many
cdr3_aa: CASSTTGTGEQFF
cdr3_nt: TGTGCCAGCAGCACCACAGGTACCGGTGAGCAGTTCTTC

v_call: TRBV7-3
cdr3_length: 15
j_call: TRBJ2-3
d_call: -
clone_size: few
cdr3_aa: CASSLGTISTDTQYF
cdr3_nt: TGTGCCAGCAGCTTAGGGACAATTAGCACAGATACGCAGTATTTT

v_call: TRBV20-1
cdr3_length: 13
j_call: TRBJ2-2
d_call: -
clone_size: -
cdr3_aa: CSARSRGAGELFF
cdr3_nt: TGCAGTGCTAGAAGTCGGGGTGCCGGGGAGCTGTTTTTT

v_call: TRBV27
cdr3_length: 15
j_call: TRBJ2-7
d_call: TRBD2
clone_size: many
cdr3_aa: CASSLKLAGSYEQYF
cdr3_nt: TGTGCCAGCAGTTTAAAACTAGCGGGCTCCTACGAGCAGTACTTC

v_call: TRBV7-9
cdr3_length: 13
j_call: TRBJ2-7
d_call: -
clone_size: -
cdr3_aa: CASSLELCPEQYF
cdr3_nt: TGTGCCAGCAGCTTAGAATTGTGTCCCGAGCAGTACTTC

v_call: TRBV27
cdr3_length: 13
j_call: TRBJ1-6
d_call: -
clone_size: many
cdr3_aa: CASRWAPNSPLHF
cdr3_nt: TGTGCCAGCAGGTGGGCGCCTAATTCACCCCTCCACTTT

v_call: TRBV12-3/TRBV12-4
cdr3_length: 15
j_call: TRBJ2-1
d_call: TRBD2
clone_size: few
cdr3_aa: CASSLASGGNNEQFF
cdr3_nt: TGTGCCAGCAGTTTAGCGAGCGGGGGAAACAATGAGCAGTTCTTC

v_call: TRBV6-5
cdr3_length: 14
j_call: TRBJ1-4
d_call: -
clone_size: -
cdr3_aa: CASREGDWGEKLFF
cdr3_nt: TGTGCCAGCAGGGAAGGGGACTGGGGTGAAAAACTGTTTTTT

v_call: TRBV28
cdr3_length: 15
j_call: TRBJ2-1
d_call: TRBD2
clone_size: -
cdr3_aa: CASSLASGGQNEQFF
cdr3_nt: TGTGCCAGCAGTTTAGCTAGCGGGGGGCAGAATGAGCAGTTCTTC

v_call: TRBV7-3
cdr3_length: 15
j_call: TRBJ2-1
d_call: -
clone_size: many
cdr3_aa: CASSLIRRSYNEQFF
cdr3_nt: TGTGCCAGCAGCTTAATTCGGAGGTCCTACAATGAGCAGTTCTTC

v_call: TRBV27
cdr3_length: 16
j_call: TRBJ2-2
d_call: -
clone_size: -
cdr3_aa: CARSSYEGGGTGELFF
cdr3_nt: TGTGCCCGCAGTTCGTATGAAGGCGGTGGCACCGGGGAGCTGTTTTTT

v_call: TRBV5-6
cdr3_length: 16
j_call: TRBJ2-1
d_call: -
clone_size: -
cdr3_aa: CASSSTIRSSYNEQFF
cdr3_nt: TGTGCCAGCAGCTCCACTATCCGGAGCTCCTACAATGAGCAGTTCTTC

v_call: TRBV9
cdr3_length: 13
j_call: TRBJ2-5
d_call: -
clone_size: many
cdr3_aa: CASSVAGPETQYF
cdr3_nt: TGTGCCAGCAGCGTAGCAGGACCAGAGACCCAGTACTTC

v_call: TRBV2
cdr3_length: 14
j_call: TRBJ1-5
d_call: -
clone_size: few
cdr3_aa: CASSSSEGNQPQHF
cdr3_nt: TGTGCCAGCAGTTCCTCAGAAGGCAATCAGCCCCAGCATTTT

v_call: TRBV7-2
cdr3_length: 14
j_call: TRBJ2-7
d_call: -
clone_size: many
cdr3_aa: CASSPWGQRYEQYF
cdr3_nt: TGTGCCAGCAGCCCCTGGGGGCAGAGATACGAGCAGTACTTC

v_call: TRBV7-9
cdr3_length: 16
j_call: TRBJ2-1
d_call: TRBD2
clone_size: few
cdr3_aa: CASSLPTGTGGNEQFF
cdr3_nt: TGTGCCAGCAGCTTACCTACCGGGACGGGAGGCAATGAGCAGTTCTTC

v_call: TRBV6-5
cdr3_length: 12
j_call: TRBJ1-2
d_call: -
clone_size: few
cdr3_aa: CASSSDVYGYTF
cdr3_nt: TGTGCCAGCAGTTCGGATGTCTATGGCTACACCTTC

v_call: TRBV2
cdr3_length: 11
j_call: TRBJ2-1
d_call: -
clone_size: -
cdr3_aa: CASIQSSEQFF
cdr3_nt: TGTGCCAGCATTCAGTCGAGTGAGCAGTTCTTC

v_call: TRBV10-3
cdr3_length: 13
j_call: TRBJ2-5
d_call: -
clone_size: many
cdr3_aa: CAISESTRETQYF
cdr3_nt: TGTGCCATCAGTGAGTCGACGAGGGAGACCCAGTACTTC

v_call: TRBV28
cdr3_length: 14
j_call: TRBJ2-1
d_call: -
clone_size: many
cdr3_aa: CASRGENPYNEQFF
cdr3_nt: TGTGCCAGCAGAGGGGAGAACCCCTACAATGAGCAGTTCTTC

v_call: TRBV28
cdr3_length: 15
j_call: TRBJ1-6
d_call: -
clone_size: -
cdr3_aa: CASSLEYGSDSPLHF
cdr3_nt: TGTGCCAGCAGTTTGGAGTACGGGTCGGATTCACCCCTCCACTTT

v_call: TRBV27
cdr3_length: 15
j_call: TRBJ2-3
d_call: TRBD1
clone_size: many
cdr3_aa: CASSLGQGSTDTQYF
cdr3_nt: TGTGCCAGCAGCTTAGGACAGGGCTCGACAGATACGCAGTATTTT

v_call: TRBV24-1
cdr3_length: 16
j_call: TRBJ2-5
d_call: TRBD2
clone_size: -
cdr3_aa: CATSDLASGMEETQYF
cdr3_nt: TGTGCCACCAGTGATTTGGCTAGCGGGATGGAAGAGACCCAGTACTTC

v_call: TRBV7-8
cdr3_length: 13
j_call: TRBJ2-1
d_call: -
clone_size: many
cdr3_aa: CASSLSGEREQFF
cdr3_nt: TGTGCCAGCAGCTTATCGGGAGAGAGAGAGCAGTTCTTC

v_call: TRBV7-2
cdr3_length: 15
j_call: TRBJ2-7
d_call: TRBD2
clone_size: -
cdr3_aa: CASSLFSGGAYEQYF
cdr3_nt: TGTGCCAGCAGCTTGTTTAGCGGGGGGGCCTACGAGCAGTACTTC

v_call: TRBV27
cdr3_length: 13
j_call: TRBJ2-3
d_call: -
clone_size: few
cdr3_aa: CASRAMGTDTQYF
cdr3_nt: TGTGCCAGCAGGGCCATGGGCACAGATACGCAGTATTTT

v_call: TRBV4-1
cdr3_length: 15
j_call: TRBJ2-7
d_call: -
clone_size: -
cdr3_aa: CASSQEYTASYEQYF
cdr3_nt: TGCGCCAGCAGCCAAGAGTATACGGCTTCCTACGAGCAGTACTTC

v_call: TRBV12-3/TRBV12-4
cdr3_length: 13
j_call: TRBJ1-2
d_call: TRBD1
clone_size: many
cdr3_aa: CASSFPRGGSYTF
cdr3_nt: TGTGCCAGCAGTTTTCCGAGAGGGGGCAGCTACACCTTC